The rows below give T cell receptor beta chains drawn from one sample of a study of cytomegalovirus exposure and HLA in healthy donors. Sequencing used immunoSEQ multiplex PCR; TCRdb keeps in-frame clones, though not all of them. The table lists more than 100,000 clones, 79% of them singletons. The sequenced material came from PBMCs. All receptors come from a man aged 50 or older in good health and CMV-seropositive. Both conserved end residues are part of each CDR3. A D gene is named only where the DNA matches it firmly. Not all rows give a size; the values are once, few, many and, for expanded clones, a class.

v_gene	d_gene	abundance	j_gene	CDR3aa	CDR3nt
TRBV2	TRBD2	.	TRBJ2-1	CATQRGGSSYNEQFF	TGTGCCACTCAACGTGGCGGGAGCTCCTACAATGAGCAGTTCTTC
TRBV10-3	.	.	TRBJ2-7	CAISGGAEQYF	TGTGCCATCAGTGGCGGGGCCGAGCAGTACTTC
TRBV19	TRBD2	.	TRBJ2-1	CASNRLAGGLYNEQFF	TGTGCCAGTAACCGACTAGCGGGAGGTCTCTACAATGAGCAGTTCTTC
TRBV30	.	.	TRBJ2-7	CAWGAGSYEQYF	TGTGCCTGGGGGGCGGGGTCCTACGAGCAGTACTTC
TRBV30	.	few	TRBJ1-5	CAWSSTGGNQPQHF	TGTGCCTGGAGTTCGACGGGGGGAAATCAGCCCCAGCATTTT
TRBV2	TRBD2	.	TRBJ2-1	CASSEEGLADNEQFF	TGTGCCAGCAGTGAAGAGGGACTAGCGGACAATGAGCAGTTCTTC
TRBV6-5	.	.	TRBJ2-3	CASSALVSTDTQYF	TGTGCCAGCAGCGCCCTAGTTAGCACAGATACGCAGTATTTT
TRBV7-2	TRBD2	few	TRBJ2-7	CASSLDGGRPYEQYF	TGTGCCAGCAGCTTAGATGGCGGGAGGCCCTACGAGCAGTACTTC
TRBV15	TRBD1	.	TRBJ2-2	CATSRFSPGQGYTGELFF	TGTGCCACCAGCAGATTTTCGCCGGGACAGGGGTACACCGGGGAGCTGTTTTTT
TRBV15	TRBD2	.	TRBJ2-7	CATSSEFLAGGTYEQYF	TGTGCCACCAGCAGCGAATTCCTAGCGGGAGGAACCTACGAGCAGTACTTC
TRBV6-6	.	.	TRBJ2-3	CASRPPEIHTQYF	TGTGCCAGCAGACCCCCCGAGATCCATACGCAGTATTTT
TRBV4-1	.	.	TRBJ2-7	CASSQDYPGSSYEQYF	TGCGCCAGCAGCCAAGATTATCCGGGTAGCTCCTACGAGCAGTACTTC
TRBV6-1	TRBD1	few	TRBJ2-7	CASLRDRDFYEQYF	TGTGCCAGCCTCCGGGACAGGGATTTTTACGAGCAGTACTTC
TRBV2	.	.	TRBJ2-3	CARKLAGSTDTQYF	TGTGCCAGAAAACTCGCGGGAAGCACAGATACGCAGTATTTT
TRBV6-5	TRBD1	.	TRBJ2-7	CASSRQGAGEQYF	TGTGCCAGCAGTAGACAGGGGGCGGGCGAGCAGTACTTC
TRBV9	TRBD2	.	TRBJ2-1	CASSLTSGRYNEQFF	TGTGCCAGCAGCCTAACTAGCGGGAGGTACAATGAGCAGTTCTTC
TRBV27	TRBD1	.	TRBJ2-2	CASSLTGASGELFF	TGTGCCAGCTCTCTGACAGGGGCAAGTGGGGAGCTGTTTTTT
TRBV5-1	.	.	TRBJ2-5	CASSGGTIKETQYF	TGCGCCAGCAGCGGAGGGACGATTAAAGAGACCCAGTACTTC
TRBV7-8	TRBD2	.	TRBJ2-1	CASSATSGLNNEQFF	TGTGCCAGCAGCGCCACTAGCGGGCTGAACAATGAGCAGTTCTTC
TRBV7-9	.	.	TRBJ2-7	CASSLEGGSFYEQYF	TGTGCCAGCAGCTTAGAGGGGGGGTCGTTCTACGAGCAGTACTTC
TRBV27	TRBD2	.	TRBJ2-1	CASSLFWTSGRGTSYNEQFF	TGTGCCAGCAGTTTATTCTGGACTAGCGGGAGAGGGACGTCCTACAATGAGCAGTTCTTC
TRBV6-1	TRBD1	.	TRBJ2-3	CASSKPGQDGDTQYF	TGTGCCAGCAGTAAACCGGGACAGGATGGAGATACGCAGTATTTT
TRBV2	TRBD1	.	TRBJ2-1	CASSQAGTGVDEQFF	TGTGCCAGCAGTCAAGCCGGGACAGGGGTTGATGAGCAGTTCTTC
TRBV29-1	TRBD2	.	TRBJ2-5	CSARREDETQYF	TGCAGCGCCAGACGGGAGGACGAGACCCAGTACTTC
TRBV6-5	.	.	TRBJ1-2	CASSSGLTNYGYTF	TGTGCCAGCAGTTCGGGACTGACTAACTATGGCTACACCTTC
TRBV6-5	.	.	TRBJ1-5	CASSYSRQSNQPQHF	TGTGCCAGCAGTTACTCCAGGCAGAGCAATCAGCCCCAGCATTTT